Presented here are 27 T cell receptor beta chains from one specimen sequenced in a study of cytomegalovirus exposure and HLA in healthy donors (dated by TCRdb to the late 2010s). The library was prepared using the immunoSEQ multiplex PCR assay. A mixture of 60 forward primers for TCR Vbeta segments and 13 reverse primers for TCR Jbeta segments was used in the multiplex PCR. TCRdb mirrors the immuneACCESS table, restricted to in-frame sequences. Some clones are absent from its copies; in checked studies, under half trace to an unresolved V gene, and the reason for the others is unknown. This sample holds 110,000 to 150,000 clones; 80% to 85% were observed only once. Together, the top ten hold over 0.95% of the sample. Sequences were obtained from PBMCs. The receptors come from a female donor in good health and CMV-seronegative.

This CDR3 is CAWSSTGVAGELFF. The CDR3 DNA reads TGTGCCTGGAGTTCTACAGGTGTCGCCGGGGAGCTGTTTTTT. The chain recombines TRBV30 with TRBJ2-2; possible D gene TRBD1, 5 bases. The V gene lost 2 bases and the J gene lost 6 bases, with 13 bases spanning the gap. This CDR3 comprises 14 residues. Germline CDR1 is GTSNPN and CDR2 is SVGIG (reference sequence).

The V gene is TRBV4-2, the J gene TRBJ2-3, with 7 bases fitting TRBD2. Trimming took 4 bases from V and 4 from J; bases not matched to a gene: 8. Germline V CDR1 and CDR2: LGHNA, YNFKEQ. The length of the CDR3 is 15 residues. The CDR3 DNA reads TGTGCCAGCAGCCGATCTTCTGGGGGGGCAGATACGCAGTATTTT. It is translated as CASSRSSGGADTQYF.

The chain uses TRBV25-1 and TRBJ1-5, with D possibly matching TRBD1 (6 bases). Trimming took off 6 bases at V and 0 bases at J, with 9 bases between the two ends. Germline loops: CDR1 MGHDK, CDR2 SYGVNS. The CDR3 extends over 14 amino acids. The CDR3 loop reads CASREQGSNQPQHF. The CDR3 region has the DNA TGTGCCAGCAGGGAACAGGGTAGCAATCAGCCCCAGCATTTT.

The V gene is TRBV7-9, the J gene TRBJ2-3; TRBD1 might be the D (6 bases). The germline CDR1 and CDR2 sequences are SEHNR and FQNEAQ (reference sequence). This CDR3 comprises 14 residues. V was trimmed by 0 bases and J by 11 bases, leaving 15 bases between them. CDR3 residues: CASSLALREGGQYF. CDR3 nucleotide sequence: TGTGCCAGCAGCTTAGCGCTTCGAGAAGGGGGGCAGTATTTT.

The rearrangement joins TRBV11-2 to TRBJ2-1, with 11 bases lining up with TRBD2. This CDR3 is 15 amino acids long. The V gene's germline CDR1 is SGHAT and CDR2 FQNNGV. With V trimmed by 4 bases and J by 2 bases, 1 base remained unmatched. This chain's CDR3 is CASSSGLAAYNEQFF. The CDR3 DNA sequence: TGTGCCAGCAGCTCGGGACTAGCGGCCTACAATGAGCAGTTCTTC.

V gene TRBV27 combines with J gene TRBJ2-7; D gene uncertain. Per the germline V gene, CDR1 is MNHEY and CDR2 is SMNVEV (reference sequence). The V and J ends lost 6 bases and 5 bases respectively, with 11 bases between them. The CDR3 spans 12 residues. This CDR3 reads CASRGESHEQYF. DNA of the CDR3: TGTGCCAGCAGAGGAGAATCCCACGAGCAGTACTTC.

The chain carries TRBV27 and TRBJ2-7; no clear D. CDR1 MNHEY and CDR2 SMNVEV come from the germline V gene (reference sequence). Trimming took 6 bases from V and 3 from J, leaving 9 bases between them. The CDR3 runs to 12 residues. CDR3 sequence: CASSSTDYEQYF. The CDR3 DNA reads TGTGCCAGCAGCAGTACAGACTACGAGCAGTACTTC.

The rearrangement uses TRBV2 and TRBJ2-5, with D perhaps matching TRBD1 (6 bases). CDR1 and CDR2 from the germline V gene are SNHLY and FYNNEI. The CDR3 is 14 amino acids. V lost 6 bases, J lost 0 bases, and 11 bases lay in between. CDR3 amino acids: CASRLGQNQETQYF. The CDR3 DNA reads as TGTGCCAGCAGGCTCGGACAGAACCAAGAGACCCAGTACTTC.

This clone has only a few counts. The chain employs TRBV2 and TRBJ2-2; the D gene is possibly TRBD2 (6 bases). Trimming took off 7 bases at V and 7 bases at J, with 16 bases between the two ends. This CDR3 has 14 residues. Germline V gene sequence: CDR1 SNHLY, CDR2 FYNNEI. CDR3 amino acids: CASTLEGFGGELFF. CDR3 in DNA: TGTGCCAGCACCCTGGAGGGGTTTGGCGGGGAGCTGTTTTTT.

In its sample, this clone was seen once. The rearrangement uses TRBV9 and TRBJ1-2; no definite D call. Germline V gene lookup returns CDR1 SGDLS and CDR2 YYNGEE. This CDR3 is 15 amino acids long. V dropped 4 bases and J dropped 4 bases, with 17 bases sitting between them. CDR3 bases: TGTGCCAGCAGCTCCACTCGCGGGGTTTTCTATGGCTACACCTTC. Translation gives CASSSTRGVFYGYTF.

This clone was observed a single time. J is TRBJ2-7 and V is TRBV5-1, with D possibly being TRBD1 (5 bases). CDR3 length equals 13 residues. Trimming removed 5 bases from V and 6 bases from J, with 15 bases in between. Per the germline V gene, CDR1 is SGHRS and CDR2 is YFSETQ. The CDR3 loop is CASRSDTSGEQYF. The CDR3 DNA is TGCGCCAGCAGATCGGACACGTCCGGCGAGCAGTACTTC.

The chain employs TRBV29-1 and TRBJ2-7, with D perhaps TRBD2 (6 bases). The germline gives CDR1 SQVTM, CDR2 ANQGSEA. CDR3 size: 12 residues. Trimming stripped 2 bases from V and 2 bases from J, with 7 bases between. CDR3 bases: TGCAGCGTTGAACGGGAGACCTACGAGCAGTACTTC. Translating it yields CSVERETYEQYF.

The chain couples TRBV7-3 to TRBJ2-5, with D perhaps matching TRBD2 (5 bases). The CDR3 is made up of 12 amino acids. Germline lookup yields CDR1 SGHTA and CDR2 FQGTGA. V was cut by 2 bases and J by 5 bases, with 6 bases left in between. The CDR3 region is CASSLSGETQYF. For the CDR3, the DNA is TGTGCCAGCAGCTTATCGGGGGAGACCCAGTACTTC.

CDR3 region: CASSLRPGINTGELFF. CDR3 nucleotide sequence: TGTGCCAGCAGCTTAAGGCCAGGGATTAACACCGGGGAGCTGTTTTTT. The chain uses TRBV7-3 and TRBJ2-2, with D possibly TRBD1 on 5 matching bases. Germline CDR1 reads SGHTA; CDR2 reads FQGTGA. This CDR3 region has 16 residues. V was trimmed by 1 base and J by 2 bases, leaving 11 bases between them.

The V gene is TRBV11-2, the J gene TRBJ2-6, with 9 bases lining up with TRBD1. The germline CDR1 and CDR2 sequences are SGHAT and FQNNGV. After removal of 5 bases from V and 0 bases from J, the junction contained 8 bases not matched to a gene. CDR3 length equals 18 residues. In nucleotides, the CDR3 is TGTGCCAGCAGCGCCTCACCGGGACAGGGCTCTGGGGCCAACGTCCTGACTTTC. Residues: CASSASPGQGSGANVLTF. The whole variable domain, filled in from reference TRBV11-2 and TRBJ2-6, reads EAGVAQSPRYKIIEKRQSVAFWCNPISGHATLYWYQQILGQGPKLLIQFQNNGVVDDSQLPKDRFSAERLKGVDSTLKIQPAKLEDSAVYLCASSASPGQGSGANVLTFGAGSRLTVL.

The chain joins TRBV27 to TRBJ2-7, with 9 bases matching TRBD1. V lost 6 bases, J lost 4 bases, and 10 bases stayed unmatched. The CDR3 loop spans 15 amino acids. Germline-derived CDR1 and CDR2 are MNHEY and SMNVEV (reference sequence). The CDR3 DNA is TGTGCCAGCAGCCTTATCGGGACAGGGATTTACGAGCAGTACTTC. Its protein is CASSLIGTGIYEQYF.

This clone has just one count. V gene TRBV14 combines with J gene TRBJ2-3, with TRBD2 matching over 9 bases. CDR1 and CDR2 from the germline V gene are SGHDN and FVKESK. The CDR3 length is 17 residues. The ends lost 5 bases at V and 6 bases at J; junction bases unmatched: 15. In DNA form, the CDR3 reads TGTGCCAGCAGCAGGGATGTCGGGCCGAGCGGGAGGGATACGCAGTATTTT. Encoded protein: CASSRDVGPSGRDTQYF.

This rearrangement joins TRBV25-1 to TRBJ1-4, with unresolved D. CDR1 and CDR2 from the germline V gene are MGHDK and SYGVNS. The CDR3 runs 13 residues. With 6 bases removed from V and 4 bases from J, the gap between germline ends came to 9 bases. CDR3 nucleotide sequence: TGTGCCAGCAGGGGAGTTCTTAATGAAAAACTGTTTTTT. Protein sequence: CASRGVLNEKLFF.

The genes are TRBV7-9 and TRBJ1-3; D remains unclear. The CDR3 loop spans 12 amino acids. Germline CDR1 and CDR2: SEHNR and FQNEAQ (reference sequence). Deletions cut 5 bases from V and 9 bases from J, with 11 bases between. The chain's CDR3 is CASSPSISTIYF. CDR3 bases: TGTGCCAGCAGCCCGTCGATTAGCACCATATATTTT.

V usage is TRBV27 and J usage is TRBJ2-7; TRBD2 aligns across 10 bases. The junction had 12 bases not matched to a gene; V was cut back by 9 bases and J by 1 base. CDR1 is MNHEY, CDR2 SMNVEV, per germline (reference sequence). The CDR3 length is 16 residues. CDR3 nucleotides: TGTGCCAGTCCCGGGCTAGCGGGAGTTCTATCCTACGAGCAGTACTTC. Translating it yields CASPGLAGVLSYEQYF.

This chain joins TRBV19 and TRBJ2-7, with D maybe TRBD2 (7 bases). Trimming took 2 bases from V and 9 from J, leaving 14 bases between them. CDR3 length equals 13 residues. CDR1 is LNHDA and CDR2 is SQIVND in the germline V gene (reference sequence). The CDR3 loop is CASSITGRGAQYF. Written as DNA, the CDR3 is TGTGCCAGTAGTATAACGGGGAGGGGGGCGCAGTACTTC.

The chain has TRBV19 and TRBJ1-2, with 9 bases matching TRBD1. The V and J ends lost 6 bases and 1 base, in that order; junction bases with no gene match: 6. The CDR3 loop spans 15 amino acids. CDR1 and CDR2 (germline): LNHDA, SQIVND (reference sequence). CDR3 protein: CASSHRDRVNYGYTF. CDR3 nucleotide sequence: TGTGCCAGTAGCCACCGGGACAGGGTTAACTATGGCTACACCTTC.

This clone is classed as medium-sized. The chain has TRBV29-1 and TRBJ1-2; D ambiguous. This CDR3 is built from 12 residues. V shed 1 base and J shed 9 bases, with 12 bases lying between them. From germline, CDR1 is SQVTM and CDR2 ANQGSEA. CDR3 residues: CSVEGKPLSYTF. Here the CDR3 DNA reads TGCAGCGTTGAAGGAAAACCGCTAAGCTACACCTTC.

This chain connects TRBV5-6 to TRBJ2-7; D perhaps matches TRBD1 (6 bases). V lost 4 bases and J lost 4, with 9 bases in between. Per the germline V gene, CDR1 is SGHDT and CDR2 is YYEEEE. CDR3 size: 12 residues. CDR3 in DNA: TGTGCCAGCAGCATAGGGGGATACGAGCAGTACTTC. Protein sequence: CASSIGGYEQYF.

This chain uses TRBV15 with TRBJ2-7; tentatively, D is TRBD1 (6 bases). This CDR3 comprises 15 residues. The V and J ends lost 3 bases and 1 base respectively, with 13 bases between them. Germline loops: CDR1 LNHNV, CDR2 YYDKDF (reference sequence). The CDR3 nucleotides read TGTGCCACCAGCAGCCTGACAGGAGATTCCTACGAGCAGTACTTC. It yields the protein CATSSLTGDSYEQYF.

The rearrangement uses TRBV7-3 and TRBJ2-3; TRBD2 might be the D (6 bases). The V end lost 5 bases, the J end lost 4 bases, and 19 bases lay between the germline ends. This CDR3 is 16 amino acids long. In germline, CDR1 is SGHTA, CDR2 FQGTGA. The CDR3 loop reads CASSLSGYQGSDTQYF. The DNA of the CDR3 is TGTGCCAGCAGCCTCAGCGGGTACCAGGGTTCAGATACGCAGTATTTT.

V and J are TRBV28 and TRBJ2-7, with TRBD2 matching over 9 bases. J was trimmed by 1 base and V by 5 bases; bases with no gene match: 15. CDR3 size: 18 residues. From germline, CDR1 is MDHEN and CDR2 SYDVKM. CDR3 in amino acids: CASSLLGSSGRLSYEQYF. The CDR3 DNA follows: TGTGCCAGCAGTCTCCTCGGGTCAAGCGGGAGGCTGTCCTACGAGCAGTACTTC.